This note documents a single TCR beta chain sequence. V lost 5 bases, J lost 8 bases, and 16 bases lay in between. Germline V gene sequence: CDR1 MRHNA, CDR2 SNTAGT. This CDR3 is built from 14 residues. The sample is drawn from a study of blood T cell repertoires in COVID-19. The assay was immunoSEQ multiplex PCR, and TCRdb's table has in-frame clones only and misses some. The data show fewer than 70,000 clones, roughly 80% seen once. The sequence came from an elderly woman with acute or convalescent COVID-19. This chain links TRBV6-4 with TRBJ2-1; maybe TRBD1 (6 bases). The material sequenced was peripheral blood. The CDR3 spells CASSRTGTPDEQFF. Written as DNA, the CDR3 is TGTGCCAGCAGTCGCACAGGGACCCCCGATGAGCAGTTCTTC.